Below are 10 T cell receptor beta chains sequenced from a single sample in a study of T-cell memory formation after mild COVID-19. TCRdb reprocessed the 5' RACE reads via MiXCR and lists one record per CDR3 protein. Among a few hundred thousand distinct CDR3 sequences listed, roughly a tenth were seen once. Sequenced: PBMCs or a T cell subset sorted from them (not recorded which). All receptors derive from a young man who had mild COVID-19 (a few samples of this study predate the infection). Cell type and time point are not known.

This clonotype was observed a few times. This CDR3 reads CASRLVRDAGLGTYEQYF. The CDR3 region has the DNA TGTGCCAGCAGACTCGTTCGAGATGCGGGACTAGGTACCTACGAGCAGTACTTC. The rearrangement joins TRBV12-3 or TRBV12-4 to TRBJ2-7, with 8 bases matching TRBD2. Trimming cost V 6 bases and J 2 bases; bases outside gene matches: 18. CDR3 length: 18 amino acids.

This clonotype was found a few times. This chain joins TRBV7-2 and TRBJ1-2, with D possibly TRBD1 on 6 matching bases. The CDR3 sequence is 14 residues long. V was pared by 5 bases and J by 7 bases, with 17 bases between. Germline V gene sequence: CDR1 SGHTA, CDR2 FQGNSA. The CDR3 region is CASSPGVGLLGYTF. In DNA, the CDR3 is TGTGCCAGCAGCCCAGGGGTAGGGCTGCTTGGCTACACCTTC.

The table lists this clonotype with a few counts. V is TRBV7-9 and J is TRBJ2-7; TRBD2 is a possible D gene (5 bases). The CDR3 extends over 14 amino acids. Germline V gives CDR1 SEHNR, CDR2 FQNEAQ (reference sequence). V was shortened by 5 bases and J by 4 bases, with 15 bases between the two germline ends. CDR3 amino acids: CASSHRHRRYEQYF. The CDR3 coding sequence is TGTGCCAGCAGCCACCGACACCGGAGGTACGAGCAGTACTTC.

This clonotype was recorded many times. The V gene is TRBV5-1, the J gene TRBJ2-1, with D maybe TRBD2 (5 bases). The CDR3 covers 14 residues. Trimming cost V 0 bases and J 8 bases, with 12 bases left between them. Germline CDR1 reads SGHRS; CDR2 reads YFSETQ. The CDR3 region is CASSLVGAGDEQFF. For the CDR3, the DNA is TGCGCCAGCAGCTTGGTTGGCGCGGGCGATGAGCAGTTCTTC. Based on the CDR3 plus reference TRBV5-1 and TRBJ2-1, the full variable domain is KAGVTQTPRYLIKTRGQQVTLSCSPISGHRSVSWYQQTPGQGLQFLFEYFSETQRNKGNFPGRFSGRQFSNSRSEMNVSTLELGDSALYLCASSLVGAGDEQFFGPGTRLTVL.

This clonotype showed up just a few times. The CDR3, as DNA: TGTGCCAGCAGCTTTAGTAGTTTGGAGACCCAGTACTTC. Its protein is CASSFSSLETQYF. The chain has TRBV7-3 and TRBJ2-5; no reliable D call. CDR3 length: 13 amino acids. Germline CDR1 reads SGHTA; CDR2 reads FQGTGA. V was trimmed by 3 bases and J by 5 bases, leaving 10 bases between them.

V usage is TRBV6-5 and J usage is TRBJ2-3, with D unresolved. The germline V and J ends were trimmed by 0 bases and 2 bases, with 6 bases remaining between them. The CDR3 has 14 residues. Germline CDR1 reads MNHEY; CDR2 reads SVGAGI. The CDR3 DNA reads as TGTGCCAGCAGTTACTCATCCCTCACAGATACGCAGTATTTT. It encodes CASSYSSLTDTQYF.

The CDR3 loop reads CASSEYYRDEQYF. CDR3 coding DNA: TGTGCCAGCAGTGAATATTACAGGGACGAGCAGTACTTC. V gene TRBV25-1 combines with J gene TRBJ2-7; possibly TRBD1 for D (6 bases). CDR3 length: 13 residues. V gave up 0 bases and J gave up 5 bases, with 8 bases separating them. Germline V gene data show CDR1 as MGHDK and CDR2 as SYGVNS.

This clonotype was observed a handful of times. CDR3: CSVRARGYGYTF. The CDR3 coding sequence is TGCAGCGTCCGAGCCCGGGGCTATGGCTACACCTTC. The chain is built from TRBV29-1 and TRBJ1-2, with D uncertain. Trimming cost V 6 bases and J 4 bases, with 12 bases left between them. The CDR3 length is 12 residues. Germline V lookup: CDR1 SQVTM, CDR2 ANQGSEA.

The genes are TRBV7-3 and TRBJ1-1, with D perhaps TRBD1 (5 bases). The germline CDR1 and CDR2 sequences are SGHTA and FQGTGA. CDR3 length: 13 amino acids. V lost 0 bases and J lost 7, with 9 bases in between. CDR3 in DNA: TGTGCCAGCAGCTTAACCCCAGGGAATGAAGCTTTCTTT. Protein product: CASSLTPGNEAFF. Based on the CDR3 plus reference TRBV7-3 and TRBJ1-1, the full variable domain is GAGVSQTPSNKVTEKGKYVELRCDPISGHTALYWYRQSLGQGPEFLIYFQGTGAADDSGLPNDRFFAVRPEGSVSTLKIQRTERGDSAVYLCASSLTPGNEAFFGQGTRLTVV.

The chain recombines TRBV12-3 or TRBV12-4 with TRBJ2-2, with TRBD1 matching 10 bases. There are 15 residues in the CDR3. The junction had 5 bases not matched to a gene; V was cut back by 6 bases and J by 4 bases. The DNA of the CDR3 is TGTGCCAGCAGGGGGGACAGGGGTGTCACCGGGGAGCTGTTTTTT. It codes for CASRGDRGVTGELFF.